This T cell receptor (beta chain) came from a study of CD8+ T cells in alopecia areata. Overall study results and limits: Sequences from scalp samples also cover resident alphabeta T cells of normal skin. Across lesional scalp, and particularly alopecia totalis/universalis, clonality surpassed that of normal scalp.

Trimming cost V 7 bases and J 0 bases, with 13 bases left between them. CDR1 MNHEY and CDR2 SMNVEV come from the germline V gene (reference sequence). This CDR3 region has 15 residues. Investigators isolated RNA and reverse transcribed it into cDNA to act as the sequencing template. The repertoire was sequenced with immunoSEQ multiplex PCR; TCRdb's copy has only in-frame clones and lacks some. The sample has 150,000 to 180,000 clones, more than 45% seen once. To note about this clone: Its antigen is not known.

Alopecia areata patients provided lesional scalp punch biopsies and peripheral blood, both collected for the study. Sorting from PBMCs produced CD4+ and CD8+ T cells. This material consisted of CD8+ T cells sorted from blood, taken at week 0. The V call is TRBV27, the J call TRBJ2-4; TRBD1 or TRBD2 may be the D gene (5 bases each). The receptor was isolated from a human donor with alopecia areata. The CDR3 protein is CASTSRGTAKNIQYF. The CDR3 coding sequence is TGTGCCAGCACTTCGCGAGGGACAGCCAAAAACATTCAGTACTTC.